A single sample is the source of the 17 T cell receptor beta chains below, sequenced in a study of long-term antiretroviral therapy in people with HIV. They ran version v3.0 of the immunoSEQ assay at survey level. TCRdb keeps only in-frame clones here, not all; method: immunoSEQ multiplex PCR. The sample contains over 25,000 clones, around 80% of which appear only once. The sample in question was unsorted PBMCs, obtained 3 years after starting antiretroviral therapy. Receptor source: a man in his forties with HIV.

The chain couples TRBV14 to TRBJ2-1; D uncertain. Trimming cost V 4 bases and J 9 bases, with 19 bases left between them. The V gene's germline CDR1 is SGHDN and CDR2 FVKESK. This CDR3 region has 15 residues. The DNA for the CDR3 is TGTGCCAGCAGCCCAAAGGCGCGGTACATGGGTGAGCAGTTCTTC. Its protein is CASSPKARYMGEQFF.

Only a few counts were recorded for this clone. The V and J genes are TRBV29-1 and TRBJ1-3, with D uncertain. CDR1 and CDR2 from the germline V gene are SQVTM and ANQGSEA. This CDR3 has 11 amino acids. The V and J ends lost 8 bases and 4 bases respectively, with 9 bases between them. The DNA for the CDR3 is TGCAGCTTCTCAGACGGAAACACCATATATTTT. This gives the protein CSFSDGNTIYF.

The chain is built from TRBV19 and TRBJ1-4; D gene unclear. V shed 8 bases and J shed 0 bases, with 7 bases lying between them. Germline-derived CDR1 and CDR2 are LNHDA and SQIVND (reference sequence). This CDR3 contains 13 residues. CDR3 in DNA: TGTGCCAGTGGCCAGACAACTAATGAAAAACTGTTTTTT. It encodes CASGQTTNEKLFF.

The chain uses TRBV7-3 and TRBJ2-5; D not certain. Germline V CDR1 and CDR2: SGHTA, FQGTGA. The CDR3 runs 15 residues. Deletions cut 2 bases from V and 0 bases from J, with 10 bases between. The CDR3, as DNA: TGTGCCAGCAGCTTATCTGGGCATAACCAAGAGACCCAGTACTTC. Amino acids: CASSLSGHNQETQYF.

This clone was picked up a small number of times. The J gene is TRBJ1-2, the V gene TRBV2, with D tentatively TRBD1 (5 bases). From germline, CDR1 is SNHLY and CDR2 FYNNEI. The CDR3 covers 12 residues. Trimming pared 4 bases from V and 8 bases from J, leaving 11 bases between. This CDR3 reads CASSGQGSGYTF. CDR3 DNA sequence: TGTGCCAGCAGTGGGCAGGGAAGCGGCTACACCTTC.

V is TRBV2 and J is TRBJ2-1; 7 bases are a match to TRBD1. V was clipped by 7 bases and J by 4 bases; unmatched bases: 4. This CDR3 has 13 residues. CDR1 is SNHLY, CDR2 FYNNEI, per germline. CDR3 nucleotide sequence: TGTGCCAGCACCCTACAGGGGTACAATGAGCAGTTCTTC. Amino acids: CASTLQGYNEQFF.

V is TRBV28 and J is TRBJ2-7; D is perhaps TRBD2 (5 bases). Trimming removed 0 bases from V and 0 bases from J, with 12 bases in between. The CDR3 sequence is 16 residues long. The V gene's germline CDR1 is MDHEN and CDR2 SYDVKM. The CDR3, as DNA: TGTGCCAGCAGTTTATGGCCAGCGGAGAGCTCCTACGAGCAGTACTTC. Translated: CASSLWPAESSYEQYF.

The chain is built from TRBV19 and TRBJ1-5; 12 bases agree with TRBD1. The germline V gene encodes CDR1 LNHDA and CDR2 SQIVND (reference sequence). J lost 2 bases, V lost 5 bases, and 7 bases had no gene match. The CDR3 runs to 17 residues. CDR3 loop: CASSQRDRGRGNQPQHF. Here the CDR3 DNA reads TGTGCCAGTAGTCAGAGGGACAGGGGGCGCGGCAATCAGCCCCAGCATTTT.

This rearrangement joins TRBV29-1 to TRBJ2-2, with 13 bases aligning to TRBD2. The V segment lost 1 base and the J segment 8 bases; nucleotides outside the gene matches: 1. Germline CDR1 is SQVTM and CDR2 is ANQGSEA. The CDR3 extends over 14 amino acids. CDR3 sequence: CSVEGTSGSGELFF. The CDR3 DNA reads as TGCAGCGTTGAAGGGACTAGCGGGAGTGGGGAGCTGTTTTTT.

This clone was recorded a few times. V usage is TRBV19 and J usage is TRBJ1-5; D remains unclear. Germline CDR1 and CDR2: LNHDA and SQIVND (reference sequence). V was cut by 5 bases and J by 0 bases, with 8 bases left in between. CDR3 length: 14 amino acids. As DNA, the CDR3 is TGTGCCAGTAGTGAAGAATATAGCAATCAGCCCCAGCATTTT. This gives the protein CASSEEYSNQPQHF. Supplemented by reference TRBV19 and TRBJ1-5, the full variable domain reads DGGITQSPKYLFRKEGQNVTLSCEQNLNHDAMYWYRQDPGQGLRLIYYSQIVNDFQKGDIAEGYSVSREKKESFPLTVTSAQKNPTAFYLCASSEEYSNQPQHFGDGTRLSIL.

The chain recombines TRBV27 with TRBJ2-3; TRBD1 is a possible D gene (5 bases). The germline V and J ends were trimmed by 6 bases and 5 bases, with 15 bases remaining between them. CDR1 is MNHEY and CDR2 is SMNVEV in the germline V gene (reference sequence). The CDR3 covers 14 residues. DNA for the CDR3: TGTGCCAGCAGGATCCTCTCAGGGTTAGATACGCAGTATTTT. It translates to CASRILSGLDTQYF.

The chain is built from TRBV19 and TRBJ1-3; 9 positions match TRBD1. There are 14 residues in the CDR3. V lost 6 bases and J lost 3; bases outside the gene matches: 3. The V gene's germline CDR1 is LNHDA and CDR2 SQIVND (reference sequence). This chain's CDR3 is CASSGTGYGNTIYF. DNA of the CDR3: TGTGCCAGTAGCGGGACAGGGTATGGAAACACCATATATTTT.

This clone occurred a few times. CDR3 bases: TGTGCCAGCAGTTCCTACAGGAGCTCCTACGAGCAGTACTTC. It codes for CASSSYRSSYEQYF. The V and J genes are TRBV6-5 and TRBJ2-7; perhaps TRBD1 as D (5 bases). Trimming cost V 4 bases and J 0 bases, with 10 bases left between them. The CDR3 consists of 14 residues. The germline CDR1 and CDR2 sequences are MNHEY and SVGAGI.

The chain has TRBV6-5 and TRBJ1-2; D might be TRBD1 (5 bases). The ends were cut back, 8 bases at V and 1 base at J, with 11 bases in the middle. The germline V gene encodes CDR1 MNHEY and CDR2 SVGAGI. The CDR3 runs to 13 residues. The CDR3 sequence: CASLPGRNYGYTF. CDR3 coding DNA: TGTGCCAGCCTTCCGGGACGTAACTATGGCTACACCTTC.

V and J are TRBV14 and TRBJ2-5; a weak D match, TRBD2 (7 bases). Germline CDR1 SGHDN, CDR2 FVKESK. The CDR3 is 18 residues long. V lost 0 bases and J lost 2, with 19 bases in between. Here the CDR3 reads CASSQDRARGAPQETQYF. CDR3 DNA: TGTGCCAGCAGCCAAGATAGGGCCCGGGGGGCCCCTCAAGAGACCCAGTACTTC. Together with reference TRBV14 and TRBJ2-5, the CDR3 gives the full variable domain: EAGVTQFPSHSVIEKGQTVTLRCDPISGHDNLYWYRRVMGKEIKFLLHFVKESKQDESGMPNNRFLAERTGGTYSTLKVQPAELEDSGVYFCASSQDRARGAPQETQYFGPGTRLLVL.

This clone was observed once. The chain has TRBV6-6 and TRBJ2-2; 9 bases are a match to TRBD2. Germline V CDR1 and CDR2: MNHNY, SVGAGI (reference sequence). The CDR3 spans 16 residues. Germline trimming cut 4 bases from V and 4 bases from J; bases unmatched to any gene: 7. DNA of the CDR3: TGTGCCAGCAGTTCACTCCGCGGGGGGGTCACCGGGGAGCTGTTTTTT. Protein: CASSSLRGGVTGELFF.

The chain recombines TRBV18 with TRBJ2-3, with 8 bases lining up with TRBD2. Germline V CDR1 and CDR2: KGHSH, LQKENI. The CDR3 sequence is 17 residues long. V was pared by 6 bases and J by 0 bases, with 11 bases of the junction left unmatched. In DNA form, the CDR3 reads TGTGCCAGCTCTATGATGGTAGCGGGAACTAGCACAGATACGCAGTATTTT. This gives the protein CASSMMVAGTSTDTQYF. Full variable domain (rest looked up from reference TRBV18 and TRBJ2-3): NAGVMQNPRHLVRRRGQEARLRCSPMKGHSHVYWYRQLPEEGLKFMVYLQKENIIDESGMPKERFSAEFPKEGPSILRIQQVVRGDSAAYFCASSMMVAGTSTDTQYFGPGTRLTVL.